One sample yielded the 15 T cell receptor beta chains listed below, sequenced in a study of blood T cells in healthy people across ages (dated by TCRdb to about 2015). The library was obtained by 5' RACE. Sequencing took place on an Illumina HiSeq 2500. A second PCR of about 7 to 12 cycles was run with a J-beta primer mix and a sample-barcoded 5' primer. The public reads were reprocessed in TCRdb via fastp at Q25 and MiXCR, keeping in-frame beta chains. Identical CDR3 proteins give one entry, which carries the most common genes and DNA. Counted in this sample were 450,000 to 700,000 distinct CDR3 sequences; roughly 29% of them appeared once. The ten largest clones add up to about a fifth of the sample. Sequencing was done on a sample of blood. The receptors shown here come from a woman in her 70s in good health.

The chain combines TRBV4-2 with TRBJ1-2; the match to TRBD1 covers 8 bases. The CDR3 length is 16 residues. The J segment lost 4 bases and the V segment lost 1 base, leaving 8 bases of the junction unmatched. Germline lookup yields CDR1 LGHNA and CDR2 YNFKEQ. CDR3 residues: CASSQVVGQGAYGYTF. Written as DNA, the CDR3 is TGTGCCAGCAGCCAAGTGGTAGGGCAGGGGGCCTATGGCTACACCTTC.

In this sample, this clonotype turned up a few times. The chain recombines TRBV23-1 with TRBJ1-1; the D gene is possibly TRBD1 (5 bases). TRBV23-1 is given ORF status, its function remaining uncertain. The V gene lost 5 bases and the J gene lost 1 base, with 17 bases spanning the gap. The CDR3 extends over 16 amino acids. This CDR3 is CASSGSTGLPNTEAFF. The CDR3 DNA sequence: TGCGCCAGCAGTGGGTCTACGGGACTCCCGAACACTGAAGCTTTCTTT.

The chain recombines TRBV20-1 with TRBJ2-1, with D perhaps matching TRBD1 (6 bases). The CDR3 has 13 amino acids. The V end lost 5 bases, the J end lost 8 bases, and 16 bases lay between the germline ends. The germline V gene encodes CDR1 DFQATT and CDR2 SNEGSKA (reference sequence). DNA of the CDR3: TGCAGTGCTCCGGGACATAGGATCTATGAGCAGTTCTTC. Its translation: CSAPGHRIYEQFF.

The chain recombines TRBV5-1 with TRBJ1-4; D is undetermined. Germline CDR1 reads SGHRS; CDR2 reads YFSETQ. This CDR3 region has 14 residues. V gave up 0 bases and J gave up 8 bases, with 11 bases separating them. The DNA for the CDR3 is TGCGCCAGCAGCTTGGCCCAGGCAGGCGAAAAACTGTTTTTT. Its translation: CASSLAQAGEKLFF.

This chain joins TRBV27 and TRBJ2-7; possible D gene TRBD2, 7 bases. Trimming pared 2 bases from V and 6 bases from J, leaving 14 bases between. Per germline, CDR1 MNHEY and CDR2 SMNVEV (reference sequence). This CDR3 is built from 14 residues. The CDR3 protein is CASSLGGAGVEQYF. DNA for the CDR3: TGTGCCAGCAGTTTAGGGGGGGCTGGGGTCGAGCAGTACTTC.

The V and J genes are TRBV7-2 and TRBJ2-5, with D uncertain. With the DNA end fitting TRBJ2-7 better, the J assignment may be wrong. Per the germline V gene, CDR1 is SGHTA and CDR2 is FQGNSA. This CDR3 has 14 amino acids. CDR3 sequence (DNA): TGTGCCAGCAGCTTCCCGTTGGGATCGTACGAGCAGTACTTC. This gives the protein CASSFPLGSYEQYF.

This sequence joins TRBV10-3 and TRBJ1-2, with unresolved D. CDR3 length equals 13 residues. The ends were cut back, 0 bases at V and 8 bases at J, with 10 bases in the middle. Germline CDR1 and CDR2: ENHRY and SYGVKD. CDR3 sequence reads: CAISESGNSGYTF. The CDR3 DNA sequence: TGTGCCATCAGTGAGTCGGGCAACAGCGGCTACACCTTC.

This clonotype was seen repeatedly, ten times or more. V gene TRBV6-6 combines with J gene TRBJ1-2; D uncertain. This CDR3 contains 11 residues. The germline CDR1 and CDR2 sequences are MNHNY and SVGAGI (reference sequence). Deletions cut 10 bases from V and 4 bases from J, with 10 bases between. CDR3 DNA: TGTGCCACCCGGACGGGCTATGGCTACACCTTC. This sequence encodes CATRTGYGYTF.

The chain uses TRBV27 and TRBJ2-7; a possible D gene is TRBD2 (6 bases). This CDR3 region has 14 residues. V gave up 5 bases and J gave up 5 bases, with 16 bases separating them. The germline gives CDR1 MNHEY, CDR2 SMNVEV (reference sequence). This CDR3 is CASSLSGEDHEQYF. The DNA of the CDR3 is TGTGCCAGCAGTCTCTCGGGAGAGGACCACGAGCAGTACTTC.

This clonotype was detected many times. The chain carries TRBV7-2 and TRBJ2-1, with 7 bases matching TRBD2. CDR1 is SGHTA and CDR2 is FQGNSA in the germline V gene. This CDR3 is 14 amino acids long. V trimming: 5 bases; J trimming: 0 bases; junction bases outside the gene matches: 1. The CDR3 DNA is TGTGCCAGCAGCCGGGGGGACTCCTACAATGAGCAGTTCTTC. Its protein is CASSRGDSYNEQFF.

This clonotype showed up just a few times. The chain combines TRBV7-8 with TRBJ2-5; 8 positions agree with TRBD1. J lost 4 bases, V lost 5 bases, and 12 bases had no gene match. CDR3 size: 16 residues. Germline V gene lookup returns CDR1 SGHVS and CDR2 FQNEAQ. In nucleotides, the CDR3 is TGTGCCAGCAGCGGGCCCTTGGCCAGGGGGCGAGAGACCCAGTACTTC. This codes for CASSGPLARGRETQYF.

As for this clonotype: The conserved final phenylalanine or tryptophan is absent from the CDR3, which likely points to a read error. The chain recombines TRBV6-5 with TRBJ1-2; D might be TRBD1 (6 bases). Between the trimmed V and J ends, which lost 5 bases and 6 bases, there was a span of 19 bases. The germline gives CDR1 MNHEY, CDR2 SVGAGI. The CDR3 totals 15 residues. CDR3 coding DNA: TGTGCCAGCAGTAAATCGTTCGGGACATATGATGGCTACACCCTC. It codes for CASSKSFGTYDGYTL.

This clonotype was counted between two and nine times. V usage is TRBV5-4 and J usage is TRBJ2-7, with TRBD1 identical over 8 bases. Germline CDR1 SGHNT, CDR2 YYREEE (reference sequence). Trimming at V came to 4 bases and at J to 0 bases, leaving 6 bases not matched to a gene. CDR3 length: 15 amino acids. CDR3 sequence: CASSPGQASSYEQYF. CDR3 DNA: TGTGCCAGCAGCCCGGGACAGGCCTCCTCCTACGAGCAGTACTTC.

The chain recombines TRBV4-2 with TRBJ2-5; D is possibly TRBD2 (6 bases). From germline, CDR1 is LGHNA and CDR2 YNFKEQ. CDR3 length: 15 amino acids. Trimming removed 3 bases at V and 3 bases at J, with 14 bases between. The CDR3 loop reads CASSQGLAREETQYF. In DNA form, the CDR3 reads TGTGCCAGCAGCCAGGGGCTAGCGAGGGAAGAGACCCAGTACTTC.

The V and J genes are TRBV6-1 and TRBJ1-2, with D maybe TRBD1 (5 bases). Germline V CDR1 and CDR2: MNHNS, SASEGT. The CDR3 spans 13 residues. Trimming cost V 4 bases and J 5 bases, with 11 bases left between them. In DNA form, the CDR3 reads TGTGCCAGCAGTGGCCGGGACGGTTATGGCTACACCTTC. It codes for CASSGRDGYGYTF.